This T cell receptor (beta chain) was sequenced in a study of shared clonotypes between healthy human individuals. Study-wide points: What limited the represented genetic and exposure-history diversity was the small number of donors.

The table lists this clone with a count of one. Its matching antigen is unknown. Partitioning of CD4+ cells yielded a CD45RA+ naive subset and a CD45RA-negative memory subset. The table came from immunoSEQ multiplex PCR; TCRdb's copy has only in-frame clones and leaves some out. The table lists about 1.5 million clones, 95% to 99% of them singletons. This CDR3 is 15 amino acids long. In germline, CDR1 is SEHNR, CDR2 FQNEAQ (reference sequence). The germline V and J ends were trimmed by 0 bases and 5 bases, with 11 bases remaining between them. This chain links TRBV7-9 with TRBJ1-5; a possible D gene is TRBD1 (6 bases). The TCR sequence derives from a man aged 25 to 40 in good health. The sample consisted of naive CD4+ T cells sorted from blood. Described subset: CD45RA+ positively selected. The CDR3 nucleotides read TGTGCCAGCAGCTTAGCCAAGGCAGGGGATCAGCCCCAGCATTTT. It translates to CASSLAKAGDQPQHF.